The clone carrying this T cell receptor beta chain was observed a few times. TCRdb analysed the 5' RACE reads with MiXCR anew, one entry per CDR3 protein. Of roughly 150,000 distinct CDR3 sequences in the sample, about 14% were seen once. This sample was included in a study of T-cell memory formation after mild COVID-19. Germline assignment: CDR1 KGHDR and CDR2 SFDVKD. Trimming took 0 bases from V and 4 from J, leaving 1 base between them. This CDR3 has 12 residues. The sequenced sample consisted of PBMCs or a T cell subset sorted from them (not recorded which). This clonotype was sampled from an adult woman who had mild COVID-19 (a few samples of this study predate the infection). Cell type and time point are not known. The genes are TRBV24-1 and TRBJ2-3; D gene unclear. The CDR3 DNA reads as TGTGCCACCAGTGATTTGGCAGATACGCAGTATTTT. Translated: CATSDLADTQYF.